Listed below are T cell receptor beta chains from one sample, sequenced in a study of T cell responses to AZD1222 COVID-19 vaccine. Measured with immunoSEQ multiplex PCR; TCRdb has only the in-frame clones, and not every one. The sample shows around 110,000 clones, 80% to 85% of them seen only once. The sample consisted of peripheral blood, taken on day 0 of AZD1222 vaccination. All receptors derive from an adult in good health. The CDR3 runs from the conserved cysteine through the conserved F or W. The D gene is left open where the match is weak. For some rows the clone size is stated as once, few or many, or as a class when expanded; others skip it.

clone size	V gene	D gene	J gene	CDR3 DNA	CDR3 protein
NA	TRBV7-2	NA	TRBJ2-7	TGTGCCAGCAGCTTATCGGGGGCCAGCGTCCAGCAGTACTTC	CASSLSGASVQQYF
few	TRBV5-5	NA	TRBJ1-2	TGTGCCAGCAGCTTGGCCTCAGGGTACTATGGCTACACCTTC	CASSLASGYYGYTF
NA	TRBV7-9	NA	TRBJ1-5	TGTGCCAGCGGTGGGAGCTACAATCAGCCCCAGCATTTT	CASGGSYNQPQHF
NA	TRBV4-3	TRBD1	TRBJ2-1	TGCGCCAGCAGCCAAGATACCGGGACAGGCCGCTACAATGAGCAGTTCTTC	CASSQDTGTGRYNEQFF
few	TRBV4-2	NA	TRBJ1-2	TGTGCCAGCAGCCAAGGGGCAACAGTCCCAGGCTACACCTTC	CASSQGATVPGYTF
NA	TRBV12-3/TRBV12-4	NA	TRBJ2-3	TGTGCCAGCAGGCTCCTAAGCGTGGATACGCAGTATTTT	CASRLLSVDTQYF
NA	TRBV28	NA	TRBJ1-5	TGTGCCACCAGGGGTAGCAATCAGCCCCAGCATTTT	CATRGSNQPQHF
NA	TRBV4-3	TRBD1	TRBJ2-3	TGCGCCAGCAGCCAACGTGCGGGACAGGGCACAGATACGCAGTATTTT	CASSQRAGQGTDTQYF
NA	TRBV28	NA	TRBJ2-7	TGTGCCAGCAAGTCAGGGGGGACCCTCGGCGAGCAGTACTTC	CASKSGGTLGEQYF
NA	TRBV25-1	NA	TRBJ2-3	TGTGCCAGCAGCCTTAGTGGTAAGACGCAGTATTTT	CASSLSGKTQYF
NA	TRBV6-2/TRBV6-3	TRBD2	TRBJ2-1	TGTGCCAGCAGTTACGCGGGAGGGCCGGTTAATGAGCAGTTCTTC	CASSYAGGPVNEQFF
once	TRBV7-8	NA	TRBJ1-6	TGTGCCAGCAGCCCGAGACAGGTCGGAAATTCACCCCTCCACTTT	CASSPRQVGNSPLHF
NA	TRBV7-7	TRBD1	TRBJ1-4	TGTGCTAGCAGCCCCGGACAGGGAACTAATGAAAAACTGTTTTTT	CASSPGQGTNEKLFF
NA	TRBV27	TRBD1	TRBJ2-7	TGTGCCAGCAGTCCCAGACAGGGGCGTTTAACCTACGAGCAGTACTTC	CASSPRQGRLTYEQYF
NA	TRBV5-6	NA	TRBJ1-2	TGTGCCAGCAGCTTAGACAGTCTTGGCTACACCTTC	CASSLDSLGYTF
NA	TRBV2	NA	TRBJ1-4	TGTGCCAGCAGACCCCCCCCCGGTTTGAATGAAAAACTGTTTTTT	CASRPPPGLNEKLFF
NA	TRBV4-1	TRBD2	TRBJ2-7	TGCGCCAGCAGCCAAGATCGGGGCGGGGGGCCCTACGAGCAGTACTTC	CASSQDRGGGPYEQYF
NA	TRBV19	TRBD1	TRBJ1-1	TGTGCCAGTAGTACTTCGGGACAGGGGATGGCGAACACTGAAGCTTTCTTT	CASSTSGQGMANTEAFF
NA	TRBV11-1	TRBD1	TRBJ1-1	TGTGCCAGCAGCTCGAGCGGGACAGGGAGTAACACTGAAGCTTTCTTT	CASSSSGTGSNTEAFF
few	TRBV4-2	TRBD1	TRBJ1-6	TGTGCCAGCAGCCAAGAGACAGGGGGCGAGGGTTCACCCCTCCACTTT	CASSQETGGEGSPLHF
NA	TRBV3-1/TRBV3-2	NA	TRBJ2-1	TGTGCCAGCAGTCTTGACCAGAGCTCCTACAATGAGCAGTTCTTC	CASSLDQSSYNEQFF
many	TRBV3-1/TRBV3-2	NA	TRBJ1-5	TGTGCCAGCAGCCAAGAGCCCAAAAGGGGCTTAAGCAATCAGCCCCAGCATTTT	CASSQEPKRGLSNQPQHF
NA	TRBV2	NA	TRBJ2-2	TGTGCCAGCAGTGGGACCAGGGCGGACACCGGGGAGCTGTTTTTT	CASSGTRADTGELFF
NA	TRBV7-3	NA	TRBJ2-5	TGTGCCAGCAGTAACGGGTACCAAGAGACCCAGTACTTC	CASSNGYQETQYF
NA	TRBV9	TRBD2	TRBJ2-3	TGTGCCAGCAGCGTTCTAGCGGGGGGCAGCACAGATACGCAGTATTTT	CASSVLAGGSTDTQYF